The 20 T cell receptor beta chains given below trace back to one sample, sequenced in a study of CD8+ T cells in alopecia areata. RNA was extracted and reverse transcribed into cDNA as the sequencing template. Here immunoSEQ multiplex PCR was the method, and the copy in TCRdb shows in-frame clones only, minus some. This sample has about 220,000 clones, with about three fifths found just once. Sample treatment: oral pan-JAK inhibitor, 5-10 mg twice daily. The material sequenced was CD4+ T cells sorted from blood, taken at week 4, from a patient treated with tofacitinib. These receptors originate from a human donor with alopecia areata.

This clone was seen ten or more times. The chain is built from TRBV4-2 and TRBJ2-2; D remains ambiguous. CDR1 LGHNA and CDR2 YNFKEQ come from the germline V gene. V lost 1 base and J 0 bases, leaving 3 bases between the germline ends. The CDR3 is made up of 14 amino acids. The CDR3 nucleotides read TGTGCCAGCAGCCAAGGTCCGAACACCGGGGAGCTGTTTTTT. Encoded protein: CASSQGPNTGELFF.

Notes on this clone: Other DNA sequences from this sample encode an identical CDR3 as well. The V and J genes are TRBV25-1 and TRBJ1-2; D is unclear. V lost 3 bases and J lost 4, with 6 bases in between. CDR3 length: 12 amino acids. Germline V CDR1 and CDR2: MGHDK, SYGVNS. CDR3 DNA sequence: TGTGCCAGCAGTGACCTTTCCTATGGCTACACCTTC. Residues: CASSDLSYGYTF.

The CDR3 loop is CASSTGEAEAFF. CDR3 in DNA: TGTGCCAGCAGCACCGGGGAGGCTGAAGCTTTCTTT. The J gene is TRBJ1-1, the V gene TRBV9; D unclear. Trimming pared 4 bases from V and 6 bases from J, leaving 10 bases between. CDR1 is SGDLS and CDR2 is YYNGEE in the germline V gene. This CDR3 comprises 12 residues. Full variable domain (outside the CDR3, taken from reference TRBV9 and TRBJ1-1): DSGVTQTPKHLITATGQRVTLRCSPRSGDLSVYWYQQSLDQGLQFLIQYYNGEERAKGNILERFSAQQFPDLHSELNLSSLELGDSALYFCASSTGEAEAFFGQGTRLTVV.

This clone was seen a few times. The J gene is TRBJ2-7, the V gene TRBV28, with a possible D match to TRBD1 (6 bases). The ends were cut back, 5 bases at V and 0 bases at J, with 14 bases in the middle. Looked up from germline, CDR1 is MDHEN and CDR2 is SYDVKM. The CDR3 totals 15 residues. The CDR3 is CASSLDTGSSYEQYF. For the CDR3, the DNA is TGTGCCAGCAGTCTGGATACAGGGTCCTCCTACGAGCAGTACTTC.

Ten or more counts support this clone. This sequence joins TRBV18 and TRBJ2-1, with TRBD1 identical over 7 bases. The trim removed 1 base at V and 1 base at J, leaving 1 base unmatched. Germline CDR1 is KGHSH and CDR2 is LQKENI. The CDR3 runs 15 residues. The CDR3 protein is CASSPQGASYNEQFF. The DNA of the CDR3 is TGTGCCAGCTCACCACAGGGGGCGTCCTACAATGAGCAGTTCTTC.

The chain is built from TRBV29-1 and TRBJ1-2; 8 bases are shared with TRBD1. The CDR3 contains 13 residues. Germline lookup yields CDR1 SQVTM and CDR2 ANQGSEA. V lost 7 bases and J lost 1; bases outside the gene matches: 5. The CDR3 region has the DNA TGCAGCGCTCAGACAGGGGATAACTATGGCTACACCTTC. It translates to CSAQTGDNYGYTF.

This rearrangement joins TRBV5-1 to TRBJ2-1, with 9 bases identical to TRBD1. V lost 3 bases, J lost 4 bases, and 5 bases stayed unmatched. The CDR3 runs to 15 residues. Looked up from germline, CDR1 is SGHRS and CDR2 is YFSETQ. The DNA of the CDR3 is TGCGCCAGCAGCTCACAGGGGGCTGGGTACAATGAGCAGTTCTTC. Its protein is CASSSQGAGYNEQFF.

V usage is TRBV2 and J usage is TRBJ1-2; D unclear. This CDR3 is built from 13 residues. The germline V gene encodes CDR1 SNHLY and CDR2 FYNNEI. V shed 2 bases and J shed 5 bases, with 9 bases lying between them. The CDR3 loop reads CASSEQGIYGYTF. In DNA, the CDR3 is TGTGCCAGCAGTGAACAAGGGATTTATGGCTACACCTTC. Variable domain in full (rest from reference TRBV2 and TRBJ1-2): EPEVTQTPSHQVTQMGQEVILRCVPISNHLYFYWYRQILGQKVEFLVSFYNNEISEKSEIFDDQFSVERPDGSNFTLKIRSTKLEDSAMYFCASSEQGIYGYTFGSGTRLTVV.

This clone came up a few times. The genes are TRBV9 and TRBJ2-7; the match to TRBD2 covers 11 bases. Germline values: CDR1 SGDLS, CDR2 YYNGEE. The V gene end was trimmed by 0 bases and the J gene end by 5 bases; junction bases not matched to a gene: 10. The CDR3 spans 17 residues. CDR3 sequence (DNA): TGTGCCAGCAGCGTAGATCCTCCGGGACTAGCGGAGGACGAGCAGTACTTC. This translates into CASSVDPPGLAEDEQYF. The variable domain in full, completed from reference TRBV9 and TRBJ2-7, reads DSGVTQTPKHLITATGQRVTLRCSPRSGDLSVYWYQQSLDQGLQFLIQYYNGEERAKGNILERFSAQQFPDLHSELNLSSLELGDSALYFCASSVDPPGLAEDEQYFGPGTRLTVT.

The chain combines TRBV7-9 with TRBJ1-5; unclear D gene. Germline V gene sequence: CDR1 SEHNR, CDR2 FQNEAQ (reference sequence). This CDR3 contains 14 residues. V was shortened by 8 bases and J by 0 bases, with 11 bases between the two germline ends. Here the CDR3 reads CASDSGGSNQPQHF. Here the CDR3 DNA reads TGTGCCAGCGACTCGGGTGGTAGCAATCAGCCCCAGCATTTT.

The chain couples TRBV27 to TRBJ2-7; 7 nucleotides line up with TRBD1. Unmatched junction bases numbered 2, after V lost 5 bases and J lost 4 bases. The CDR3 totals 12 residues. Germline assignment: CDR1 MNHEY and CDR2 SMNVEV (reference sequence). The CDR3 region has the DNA TGTGCCAGCAGTCACAGGGGTTACGAGCAGTACTTC. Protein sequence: CASSHRGYEQYF.

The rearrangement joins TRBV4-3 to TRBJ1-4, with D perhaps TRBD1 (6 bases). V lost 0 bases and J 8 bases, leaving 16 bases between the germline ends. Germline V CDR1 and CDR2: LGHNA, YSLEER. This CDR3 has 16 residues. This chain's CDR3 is CASSQETGRFSEKLFF. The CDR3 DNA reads TGCGCCAGCAGCCAAGAAACAGGGAGGTTTAGCGAAAAACTGTTTTTT.

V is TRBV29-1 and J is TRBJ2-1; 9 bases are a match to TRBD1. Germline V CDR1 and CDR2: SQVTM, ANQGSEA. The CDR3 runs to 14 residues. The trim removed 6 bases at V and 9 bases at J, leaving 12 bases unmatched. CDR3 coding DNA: TGCAGCGTGCTACATGGGACAGGGCTTGGTGAGCAGTTCTTC. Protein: CSVLHGTGLGEQFF.

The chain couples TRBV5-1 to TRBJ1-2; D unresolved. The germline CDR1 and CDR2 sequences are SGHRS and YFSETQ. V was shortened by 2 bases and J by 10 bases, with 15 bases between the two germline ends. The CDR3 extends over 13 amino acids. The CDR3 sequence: CASSFYVEDPYTF. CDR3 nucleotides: TGCGCCAGCAGCTTCTATGTGGAGGACCCCTACACCTTC.

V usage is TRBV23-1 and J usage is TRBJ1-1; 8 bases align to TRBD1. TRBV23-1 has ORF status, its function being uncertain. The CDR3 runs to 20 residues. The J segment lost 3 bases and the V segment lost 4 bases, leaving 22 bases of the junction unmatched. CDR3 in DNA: TGCGCCAGCAGTCCTGCCTTGACCGACGACAGGGGCGTATGCGACACTGAAGCTTTCTTT. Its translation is CASSPALTDDRGVCDTEAFF.

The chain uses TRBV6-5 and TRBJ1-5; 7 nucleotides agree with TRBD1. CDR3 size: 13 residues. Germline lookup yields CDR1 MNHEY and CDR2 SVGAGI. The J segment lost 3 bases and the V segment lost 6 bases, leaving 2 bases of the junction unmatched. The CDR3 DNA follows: TGTGCCAGCAGACAGGGGATCAATCAGCCCCAGCATTTT. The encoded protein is CASRQGINQPQHF.

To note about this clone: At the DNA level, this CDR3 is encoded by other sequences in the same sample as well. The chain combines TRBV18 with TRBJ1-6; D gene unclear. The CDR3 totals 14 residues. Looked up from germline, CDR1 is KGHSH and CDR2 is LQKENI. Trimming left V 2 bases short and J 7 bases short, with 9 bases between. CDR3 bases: TGTGCCAGCTCACCAAGGGAGCCAAATTCACCCCTCCACTTT. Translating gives CASSPREPNSPLHF. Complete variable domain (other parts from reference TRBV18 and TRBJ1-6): NAGVMQNPRHLVRRRGQEARLRCSPMKGHSHVYWYRQLPEEGLKFMVYLQKENIIDESGMPKERFSAEFPKEGPSILRIQQVVRGDSAAYFCASSPREPNSPLHFGNGTRLTVT.

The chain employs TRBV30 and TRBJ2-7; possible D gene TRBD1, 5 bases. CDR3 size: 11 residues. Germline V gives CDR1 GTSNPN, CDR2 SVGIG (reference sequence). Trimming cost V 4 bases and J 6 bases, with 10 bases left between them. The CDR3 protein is CAWIRGAEQYF. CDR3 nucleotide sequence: TGTGCCTGGATAAGGGGTGCCGAGCAGTACTTC.

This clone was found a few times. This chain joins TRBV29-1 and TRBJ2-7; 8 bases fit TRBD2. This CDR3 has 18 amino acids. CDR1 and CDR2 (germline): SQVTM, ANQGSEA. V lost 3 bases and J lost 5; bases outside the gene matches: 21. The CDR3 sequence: CSVENGELPGLGSHEQYF. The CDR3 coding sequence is TGCAGCGTTGAGAATGGAGAATTACCGGGACTAGGGTCCCACGAGCAGTACTTC.

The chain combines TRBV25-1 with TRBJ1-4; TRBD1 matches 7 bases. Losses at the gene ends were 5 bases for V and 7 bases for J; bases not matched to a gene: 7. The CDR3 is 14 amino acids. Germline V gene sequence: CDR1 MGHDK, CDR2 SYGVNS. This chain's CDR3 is CASSKGAESEKLFF. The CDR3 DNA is TGTGCCAGCAGTAAGGGGGCGGAGAGTGAAAAACTGTTTTTT.